Listed here are 21 T cell receptor beta chains from one sample, sequenced in a study of neurological immune-mediated disorders. A single record per CDR3 protein comes from TCRdb applying MiXCR to the 5' RACE reads. The sample yields more than 50,000 distinct CDR3 sequences, roughly 5.6% seen once. Input material: PBMCs. The receptors originated from a woman aged 25 to 39 with multiple sclerosis.

This clonotype was counted at least ten times. V is TRBV20-1 and J is TRBJ2-7; D is possibly TRBD1 or TRBD2 (6 bases each). Germline V lookup: CDR1 DFQATT, CDR2 SNEGSKA (reference sequence). CDR3 length: 13 residues. V dropped 5 bases and J dropped 6 bases, with 17 bases sitting between them. CDR3 residues: CSAPQGSSGEQYF. CDR3 DNA: TGCAGTGCTCCACAGGGTAGTAGCGGCGAGCAGTACTTC.

This clonotype was seen ten or more times. V is TRBV28 and J is TRBJ1-2, with 7 bases lining up with TRBD1. The CDR3 is 14 residues long. Germline V gene lookup returns CDR1 MDHEN and CDR2 SYDVKM. Germline trimming cut 4 bases from V and 7 bases from J; bases unmatched to any gene: 9. The CDR3 reads CASSSGQVRGGYTF. CDR3 DNA: TGTGCCAGCAGTTCCGGACAGGTTCGAGGTGGCTACACCTTC.

In its sample, this clonotype was seen many times. The rearrangement uses TRBV3-1 and TRBJ2-1, with D perhaps matching TRBD1 (6 bases). The CDR3 contains 14 residues. The germline CDR1 and CDR2 sequences are LGHDT and YNNKEL (reference sequence). V lost 6 bases and J 7 bases, leaving 16 bases between the germline ends. The CDR3 protein is CASRDDNRVNEQFF. The CDR3 bases are TGTGCCAGCAGGGACGACAACAGGGTAAATGAGCAGTTCTTC.

Ten or more counts support this clonotype. The genes are TRBV12-3 or TRBV12-4 and TRBJ1-5; weak D call: TRBD1 (5 bases). The CDR3 sequence is 13 residues long. Trimming pared 6 bases from V and 5 bases from J, leaving 11 bases between. CDR3 loop: CASSRGGDQPQHF. CDR3 nucleotide sequence: TGTGCCAGCAGCCGGGGGGGGGATCAGCCCCAGCATTTT.

In this sample, this clonotype turned up a few times. This chain links TRBV6-5 with TRBJ1-2; no clear D. Germline loops: CDR1 MNHEY, CDR2 SVGAGI. The V end was cut by 8 bases, the J end by 7 bases, with 20 bases between. The length of the CDR3 is 14 residues. The CDR3 coding sequence is TGTGCCAGCCAAGTCCGGGAAAGGGAAGGTGGCTACACCTTC. Translated: CASQVREREGGYTF.

The sample holds many counts of this clonotype. The CDR3 coding sequence is TGTGCCAGCAGTTTCTCAGGTACCTTCGACGAGCAGTACTTC. The encoded protein is CASSFSGTFDEQYF. This sequence joins TRBV12-3 or TRBV12-4 and TRBJ2-7; D uncertain. The CDR3 extends over 14 amino acids. Trimming cost V 3 bases and J 5 bases, with 14 bases left between them.

This clonotype was found many times. V usage is TRBV5-1 and J usage is TRBJ1-4; perhaps TRBD1 as D (5 bases). Trimming took off 5 bases at V and 4 bases at J, with 18 bases between the two ends. This CDR3 contains 16 residues. Germline CDR1 SGHRS, CDR2 YFSETQ. CDR3 coding DNA: TGCGCCAGCAGTGGTGTTGGCACGGACAATAATGAAAAACTGTTTTTT. It yields the protein CASSGVGTDNNEKLFF.

The chain links TRBV27 to TRBJ2-6; D possibly corresponds to TRBD2 (5 bases). CDR3 length: 14 amino acids. Trimming took 5 bases from V and 10 from J, leaving 15 bases between them. CDR1 and CDR2 from the germline V gene are MNHEY and SMNVEV (reference sequence). CDR3 sequence: CASSPPGKGNVLTF. The CDR3 DNA sequence: TGTGCCAGCAGTCCCCCGGGAAAGGGTAACGTCCTGACTTTC. The complete variable domain, with remaining parts taken from reference TRBV27 and TRBJ2-6, reads EAQVTQNPRYLITVTGKKLTVTCSQNMNHEYMSWYRQDPGLGLRQIYYSMNVEVTDKGDVPEGYKVSRKEKRNFPLILESPSPNQTSLYFCASSPPGKGNVLTFGAGSRLTVL.

This clonotype was counted only a few times. The chain couples TRBV11-2 to TRBJ2-7; D is unresolved. The CDR3 contains 14 residues. The V end was cut by 0 bases, the J end by 5 bases, with 11 bases between. Germline V CDR1 and CDR2: SGHAT, FQNNGV. The CDR3 protein is CASSLDRQGNEQYF. The CDR3 nucleotides are TGTGCCAGCAGCTTAGATCGACAAGGCAACGAGCAGTACTTC.

This clonotype was recorded at least ten times. This chain links TRBV12-3 or TRBV12-4 with TRBJ1-5; D ambiguous. V gave up 7 bases and J gave up 11 bases, with 12 bases separating them. The CDR3 loop spans 11 amino acids. The CDR3 DNA is TGTGCCAGCACCCTAGATGGGTCCCAGCATTTT. This codes for CASTLDGSQHF.

This clonotype was counted many times. This CDR3 is CSAQRLGLAEAFF. The CDR3 DNA is TGCAGTGCCCAGCGGCTGGGGCTGGCTGAAGCTTTCTTT. The rearrangement uses TRBV20-1 and TRBJ1-1, with D possibly matching TRBD1 (5 bases). Between the trimmed V and J ends, which lost 6 bases and 6 bases, there was a span of 17 bases. The CDR3 has 13 amino acids. Germline CDR1 is DFQATT and CDR2 is SNEGSKA (reference sequence).

In this sample, this clonotype turned up many times. The V gene is TRBV20-1, the J gene TRBJ2-3, with 9 bases lining up with TRBD1. Germline CDR1 DFQATT, CDR2 SNEGSKA (reference sequence). The CDR3 consists of 14 residues. The J segment lost 1 base and the V segment lost 6 bases, leaving 5 bases of the junction unmatched. CDR3 residues: CSAYGDRGTDTQYF. The CDR3 nucleotides are TGCAGTGCCTACGGGGACAGGGGCACAGATACGCAGTATTTT.

This clonotype was found a few times. The chain has TRBV20-1 and TRBJ2-6; no reliable D call. This CDR3 is built from 16 residues. Per the germline V gene, CDR1 is DFQATT and CDR2 is SNEGSKA (reference sequence). V shed 1 base and J shed 0 bases, with 10 bases lying between them. The CDR3 is CSARGVTFSGANVLTF. CDR3 bases: TGCAGTGCTAGAGGAGTGACGTTCTCTGGGGCCAACGTCCTGACTTTC.

This clonotype has only a few counts. The chain carries TRBV20-1 and TRBJ2-3; D perhaps matches TRBD1 (6 bases). Trimming removed 6 bases from V and 9 bases from J, with 13 bases in between. CDR3 length: 11 residues. The germline CDR1 and CDR2 sequences are DFQATT and SNEGSKA (reference sequence). The CDR3 protein is CSAVTGMTQYF. As DNA, the CDR3 is TGCAGTGCGGTTACAGGGATGACGCAGTATTTT.

This clonotype occurred a few times. Compared with germline, one end of the junction differs, possibly owing to a read error. The chain recombines TRBV7-2 with TRBJ1-5; tentative D call: TRBD1 (5 bases). The CDR3 runs to 12 residues. Germline V gives CDR1 SGHTA, CDR2 FQGNSA. The CDR3 here is CASSLGVQPQNF. The CDR3 bases are TGTGCCAGCAGTTTGGGGGTTCAGCCCCAGAATTTT.

In this sample, this clonotype is medium-sized. Here the CDR3 reads CSAPFGGSNQPQHF. DNA of the CDR3: TGCAGTGCTCCCTTCGGGGGTAGCAATCAGCCCCAGCATTTT. This chain links TRBV20-1 with TRBJ1-5; a possible D gene is TRBD1 (5 bases). The CDR3 contains 14 residues. Germline V CDR1 and CDR2: DFQATT, SNEGSKA (reference sequence). Trimming left V 5 bases short and J 0 bases short, with 11 bases between.

This clonotype was seen ten or more times. The V gene is TRBV5-1, the J gene TRBJ1-1; no definite D call. Germline V gene sequence: CDR1 SGHRS, CDR2 YFSETQ. This CDR3 has 13 residues. V lost 1 base and J lost 4, with 8 bases in between. CDR3 loop: CASSLRELTEAFF. Written as DNA, the CDR3 is TGCGCCAGCAGCTTGCGGGAGCTCACTGAAGCTTTCTTT.

This clonotype has a count of ten or more. CDR3 loop: CASSKTGRDTGELFF. The CDR3 nucleotides are TGCGCCAGCAGCAAAACAGGGCGGGACACCGGGGAGCTGTTTTTT. The J gene is TRBJ2-2, the V gene TRBV5-1; D perhaps matches TRBD1 (6 bases). CDR1 is SGHRS, CDR2 YFSETQ, per germline. Trimming removed 4 bases from V and 3 bases from J, with 13 bases in between. This CDR3 has 15 amino acids.

This clonotype was observed at least ten times. V is TRBV5-6 and J is TRBJ1-5; D unclear. V lost 4 bases and J lost 4, with 12 bases in between. There are 14 residues in the CDR3. Germline V lookup: CDR1 SGHDT, CDR2 YYEEEE. CDR3 nucleotides: TGTGCCAGCAGCGCCGGGTGGGGAAATCAGCCCCAGCATTTT. Its translation is CASSAGWGNQPQHF. The entire variable domain, with the rest obtained from reference TRBV5-6 and TRBJ1-5, is as follows: DAGVTQSPTHLIKTRGQQVTLRCSPKSGHDTVSWYQQALGQGPQFIFQYYEEEERQRGNFPDRFSGHQFPNYSSELNVNALLLGDSALYLCASSAGWGNQPQHFGDGTRLSIL.

This clonotype was recorded many times. The chain combines TRBV11-3 with TRBJ2-1; D ambiguous. Germline assignment: CDR1 SGHNT and CDR2 YENEEA. The V end was cut by 1 base, the J end by 4 bases, with 5 bases between. CDR3 length equals 13 residues. DNA for the CDR3: TGTGCCAGCAGCTTAGGGCAGTACAATGAGCAGTTCTTC. Its protein product is CASSLGQYNEQFF.

On this clonotype: One end of the junction fails to match germline, which may point to a read error. The rearrangement uses TRBV29-1 and TRBJ1-5; D gene uncertain. The V gene's germline CDR1 is SQVTM and CDR2 ANQGSEA. This CDR3 comprises 13 residues. As DNA, the CDR3 is TGCAGCGTTGTGGAGGGAGGGAATCAGCCCCAGAATTTT. This gives the protein CSVVEGGNQPQNF. Looking up the rest from reference TRBV29-1 and TRBJ1-5 gives the full variable domain: SAVISQKPSRDICQRGTSLTIQCQVDSQVTMMFWYRQQPGQSLTLIATANQGSEATYESGFVIDKFPISRPNLTFSTLTVSNMSPEDSSIYLCSVVEGGNQPQNFGDGTRLSIL.